This TCR beta chain emerged from a study of blood T cells in healthy people across ages. The CDR3 is made up of 12 amino acids. V gave up 0 bases and J gave up 10 bases; unmatched junction bases: 4. Germline-derived CDR1 and CDR2 are SQVTM and ANQGSEA. Alongside a J-beta primer mix, a sample-barcoded 5' primer served in a second PCR lasting roughly 7 to 12 cycles. TCRdb used MiXCR to reprocess the 5' RACE reads, holding one entry per CDR3 protein. The sample contains nearly 800,000 distinct CDR3 sequences, just over 55% of which appear only once. The sequence was collected from a man aged 40-49 years in good health. The V gene is TRBV29-1, the J gene TRBJ1-1; 8 positions match TRBD1. Sample: blood. Here the CDR3 DNA reads TGCAGCGTTGAAGAGGGAACAGGGGGAGCTTTCTTT. Encoded protein: CSVEEGTGGAFF.